The 11 T cell receptor beta chains below come from one sample, sequenced in a study of blood T cell repertoires in COVID-19. The repertoire was sequenced with immunoSEQ multiplex PCR; TCRdb's copy has only in-frame clones and lacks some. Of roughly 150,000 clones in the sample, approximately 85% are singletons; the top ten hold 6.9%. The sample taken for sequencing was peripheral blood. The receptors derive from an elderly man with COVID-19, enrolled during active disease.

The rearrangement uses TRBV7-2 and TRBJ2-7, with 8 bases lining up with TRBD2. Trimming removed 2 bases from V and 0 bases from J; junction bases left unmatched: 12. This CDR3 region has 18 residues. Looked up from germline, CDR1 is SGHTA and CDR2 is FQGNSA. The CDR3 region is CASSLSFMGSGASYEQYF. CDR3 DNA sequence: TGTGCCAGCAGCTTATCCTTCATGGGTAGCGGGGCCTCCTACGAGCAGTACTTC.

V gene TRBV9 combines with J gene TRBJ1-2, with 10 bases aligning to TRBD1. Per germline, CDR1 SGDLS and CDR2 YYNGEE. The CDR3 spans 15 residues. Germline trimming cut 1 base from V and 4 bases from J; bases unmatched to any gene: 4. CDR3 loop: CASSVTGTGVYGYTF. The CDR3 DNA reads TGTGCCAGCAGCGTAACCGGGACAGGGGTCTATGGCTACACCTTC.

The chain carries TRBV12-3 or TRBV12-4 and TRBJ1-5, with 7 nucleotides matching TRBD1. The length of the CDR3 is 13 residues. V shed 6 bases, J shed 6 bases, and the junction held 5 bases outside the gene matches. The CDR3 region has the DNA TGTGCCAGCAGCCCCGACAGGGTTCAGCCCCAGCATTTT. As protein: CASSPDRVQPQHF.

This clone has just a few counts. The gene calls are TRBV27 and TRBJ1-2; D perhaps matches TRBD1 (5 bases). Trimming left V 8 bases short and J 8 bases short, with 27 bases between. The CDR3 is made up of 16 amino acids. Germline CDR1 and CDR2: MNHEY and SMNVEV (reference sequence). The chain's CDR3 is CASRYGRQGNEWGYTF. DNA for the CDR3: TGTGCCAGCCGGTACGGGCGTCAGGGAAATGAGTGGGGCTACACCTTC.

V gene TRBV28 combines with J gene TRBJ2-6; TRBD1 matches at 8 bases. Trimming took 6 bases from V and 0 from J; bases not matched to a gene: 4. CDR3 length: 16 residues. Germline lookup yields CDR1 MDHEN and CDR2 SYDVKM. The CDR3 loop reads CASRRQGASGANVLTF. The CDR3 bases are TGTGCCAGCAGGCGCCAGGGGGCCTCTGGGGCCAACGTCCTGACTTTC.

This sequence joins TRBV6-1 and TRBJ1-3; D ambiguous. Trimming removed 2 bases from V and 2 bases from J, with 7 bases in between. The CDR3 loop spans 14 amino acids. Germline V lookup: CDR1 MNHNS, CDR2 SASEGT. As DNA, the CDR3 is TGTGCCAGCAGTGAAAGCGTACCTGGAAACACCATATATTTT. Encoded protein: CASSESVPGNTIYF.

This sequence joins TRBV19 and TRBJ1-2; 12 bases align to TRBD1. The CDR3 has 19 amino acids. V shed 3 bases, J shed 0 bases, and the junction held 11 bases outside the gene matches. The V gene's germline CDR1 is LNHDA and CDR2 SQIVND (reference sequence). The CDR3 coding sequence is TGTGCCAGTAGTATTGCGGCAGGGACAGGGGGCATAGCTAACTATGGCTACACCTTC. This encodes CASSIAAGTGGIANYGYTF.

This clone was found a few times. The V and J genes are TRBV5-1 and TRBJ2-7; perhaps TRBD2 as D (6 bases). CDR3 size: 13 residues. From germline, CDR1 is SGHRS and CDR2 YFSETQ. V gave up 3 bases and J gave up 4 bases, with 11 bases separating them. CDR3 residues: CASSSGTEYEQYF. CDR3 DNA: TGCGCCAGCAGCTCGGGGACTGAATACGAGCAGTACTTC.

This chain links TRBV28 with TRBJ1-2; TRBD1 matches 8 bases. Trimming took 2 bases from V and 4 from J; bases not matched to a gene: 3. This CDR3 spans 14 amino acids. CDR1 and CDR2 (germline): MDHEN, SYDVKM. DNA of the CDR3: TGTGCCAGCAGTTTACAACAGGGGGGCTATGGCTACACCTTC. As protein: CASSLQQGGYGYTF.

The chain uses TRBV12-3 or TRBV12-4 and TRBJ1-2, with 8 nucleotides matching TRBD1. The CDR3 covers 12 residues. V dropped 7 bases and J dropped 6; count of bases not matched to a gene: 4. As DNA, the CDR3 is TGTGCCAGCACCTTGGACAGGGATGGCTACACCTTC. Protein sequence: CASTLDRDGYTF.

This chain connects TRBV4-1 to TRBJ1-4; D may be TRBD1 (6 bases). Germline CDR1 and CDR2: MGHRA and YSYEKL. V gave up 4 bases and J gave up 1 base, with 10 bases separating them. The CDR3 extends over 15 amino acids. The CDR3 sequence: CASSRQQGTNEKLFF. The CDR3 DNA follows: TGCGCCAGCAGCCGACAACAGGGAACTAATGAAAAACTGTTTTTT.